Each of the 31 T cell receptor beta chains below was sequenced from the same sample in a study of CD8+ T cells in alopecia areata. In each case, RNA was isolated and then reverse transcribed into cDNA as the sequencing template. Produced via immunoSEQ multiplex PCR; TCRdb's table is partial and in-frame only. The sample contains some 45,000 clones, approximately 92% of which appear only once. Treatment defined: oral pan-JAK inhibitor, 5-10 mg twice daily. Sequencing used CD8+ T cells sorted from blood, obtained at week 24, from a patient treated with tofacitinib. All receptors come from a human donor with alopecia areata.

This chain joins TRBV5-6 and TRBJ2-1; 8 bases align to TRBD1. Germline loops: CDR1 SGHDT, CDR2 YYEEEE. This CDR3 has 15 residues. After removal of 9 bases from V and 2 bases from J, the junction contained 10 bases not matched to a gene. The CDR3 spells CATFRGTGAYNEQFF. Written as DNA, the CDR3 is TGTGCCACCTTTAGGGGGACAGGAGCCTACAATGAGCAGTTCTTC.

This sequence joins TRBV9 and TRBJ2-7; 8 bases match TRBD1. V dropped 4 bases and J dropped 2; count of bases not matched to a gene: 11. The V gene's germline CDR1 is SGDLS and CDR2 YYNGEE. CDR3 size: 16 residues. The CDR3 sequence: CASSPHLSTGAYEQYF. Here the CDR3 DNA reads TGTGCCAGCAGCCCACACTTGTCGACAGGGGCCTACGAGCAGTACTTC.

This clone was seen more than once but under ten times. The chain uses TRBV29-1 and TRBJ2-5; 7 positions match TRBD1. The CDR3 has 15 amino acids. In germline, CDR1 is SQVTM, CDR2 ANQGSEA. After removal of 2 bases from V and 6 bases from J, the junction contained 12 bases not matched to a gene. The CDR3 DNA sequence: TGCAGCGTTGAACGGTTGGGGACAGAAGGAAAGACCCAGTACTTC. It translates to CSVERLGTEGKTQYF. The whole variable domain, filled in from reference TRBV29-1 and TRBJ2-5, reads SAVISQKPSRDICQRGTSLTIQCQVDSQVTMMFWYRQQPGQSLTLIATANQGSEATYESGFVIDKFPISRPNLTFSTLTVSNMSPEDSSIYLCSVERLGTEGKTQYFGPGTRLLVL.

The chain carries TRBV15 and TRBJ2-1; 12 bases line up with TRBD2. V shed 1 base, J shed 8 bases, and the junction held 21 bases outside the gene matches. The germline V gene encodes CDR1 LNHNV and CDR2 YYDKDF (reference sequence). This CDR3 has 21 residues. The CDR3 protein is CATSRVPRLAGGTSFFDEQFF. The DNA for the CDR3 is TGTGCCACCAGCAGAGTGCCAAGGCTAGCGGGGGGGACGAGTTTTTTCGATGAGCAGTTCTTC.

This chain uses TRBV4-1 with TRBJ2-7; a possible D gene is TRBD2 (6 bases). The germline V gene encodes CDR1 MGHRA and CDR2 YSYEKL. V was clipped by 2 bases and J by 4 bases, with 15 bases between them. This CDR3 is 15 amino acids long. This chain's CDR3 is CASSQSQGAGYEQYF. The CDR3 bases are TGCGCCAGCAGCCAAAGTCAGGGCGCGGGATACGAGCAGTACTTC.

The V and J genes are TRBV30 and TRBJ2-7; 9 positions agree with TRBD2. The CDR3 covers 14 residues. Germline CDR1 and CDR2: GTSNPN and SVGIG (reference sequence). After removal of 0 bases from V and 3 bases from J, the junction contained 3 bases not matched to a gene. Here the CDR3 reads CAWSVYSGGYEQYF. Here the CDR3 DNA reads TGTGCCTGGAGTGTATATAGCGGGGGCTACGAGCAGTACTTC.

The DNA of the CDR3 is TGTGCCAGCAGCTGGACTAGCGGGGGGCCCTACAATGAGCAGTTCTTC. It is translated as CASSWTSGGPYNEQFF. V and J are TRBV7-9 and TRBJ2-1; 14 nucleotides match TRBD2. The CDR3 consists of 16 residues. The junction had 1 base not matched to a gene; V was cut back by 4 bases and J by 2 bases. Germline CDR1 SEHNR, CDR2 FQNEAQ (reference sequence).

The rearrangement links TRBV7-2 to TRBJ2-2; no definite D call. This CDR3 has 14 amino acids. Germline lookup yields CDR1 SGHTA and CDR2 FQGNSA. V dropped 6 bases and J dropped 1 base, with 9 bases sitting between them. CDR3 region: CASSWEGNTGELFF. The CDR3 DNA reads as TGTGCCAGCAGTTGGGAAGGGAACACCGGGGAGCTGTTTTTT.

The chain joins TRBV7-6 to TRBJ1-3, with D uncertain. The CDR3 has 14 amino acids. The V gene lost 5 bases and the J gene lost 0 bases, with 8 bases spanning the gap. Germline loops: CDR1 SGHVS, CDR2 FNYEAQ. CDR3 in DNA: TGTGCCAGCAGCCCGATCGGCTCTGGAAACACCATATATTTT. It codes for CASSPIGSGNTIYF.

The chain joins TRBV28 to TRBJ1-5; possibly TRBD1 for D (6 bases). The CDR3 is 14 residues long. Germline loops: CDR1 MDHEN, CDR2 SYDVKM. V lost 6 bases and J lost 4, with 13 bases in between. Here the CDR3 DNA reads TGTGCCAGCAGCCAATTACAGGGAAATCAGCCCCAGCATTTT. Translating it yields CASSQLQGNQPQHF.

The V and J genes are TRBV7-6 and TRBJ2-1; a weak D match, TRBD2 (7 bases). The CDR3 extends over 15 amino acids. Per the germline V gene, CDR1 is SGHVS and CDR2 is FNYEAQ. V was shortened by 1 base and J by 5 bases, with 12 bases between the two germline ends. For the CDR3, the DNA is TGTGCCAGCAGCTTAGAGGCGGGGGCGGACAATGAGCAGTTCTTC. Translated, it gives CASSLEAGADNEQFF. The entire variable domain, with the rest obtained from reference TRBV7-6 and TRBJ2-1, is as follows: GAGVSQSPRYKVTKRGQDVALRCDPISGHVSLYWYRQALGQGPEFLTYFNYEAQQDKSGLPNDRFSAERPEGSISTLTIQRTEQRDSAMYRCASSLEAGADNEQFFGPGTRLTVL.

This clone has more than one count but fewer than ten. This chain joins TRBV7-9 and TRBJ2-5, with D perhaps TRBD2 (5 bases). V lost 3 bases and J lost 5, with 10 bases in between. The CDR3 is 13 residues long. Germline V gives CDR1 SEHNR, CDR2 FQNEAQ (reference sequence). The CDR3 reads CASSFPTGETQYF. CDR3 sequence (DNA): TGTGCCAGCAGCTTCCCGACGGGGGAGACCCAGTACTTC.

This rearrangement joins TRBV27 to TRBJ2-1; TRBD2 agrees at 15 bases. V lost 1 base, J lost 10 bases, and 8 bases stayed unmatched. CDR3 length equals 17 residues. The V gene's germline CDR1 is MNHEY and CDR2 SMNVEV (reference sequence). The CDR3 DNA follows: TGTGCCAGCAGTTTATTACCGGGACTAGCGGGGGGTGGGGAGCAGTTCTTC. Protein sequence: CASSLLPGLAGGGEQFF.

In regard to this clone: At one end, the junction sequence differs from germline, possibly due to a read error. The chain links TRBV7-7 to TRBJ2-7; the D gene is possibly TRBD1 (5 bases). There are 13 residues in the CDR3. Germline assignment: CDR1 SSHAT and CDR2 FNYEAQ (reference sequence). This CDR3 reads CASSPGHSYEQYF. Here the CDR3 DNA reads TGTGCTAGCAGCCCCGGACACTCCTACGAGCAGTACTTC.

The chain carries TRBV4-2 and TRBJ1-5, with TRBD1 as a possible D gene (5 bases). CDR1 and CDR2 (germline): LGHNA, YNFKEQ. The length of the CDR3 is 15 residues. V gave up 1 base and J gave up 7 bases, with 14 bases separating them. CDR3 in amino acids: CASSQVDGGGQPQHF. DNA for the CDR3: TGTGCCAGCAGCCAAGTGGACGGGGGAGGACAGCCCCAGCATTTT.

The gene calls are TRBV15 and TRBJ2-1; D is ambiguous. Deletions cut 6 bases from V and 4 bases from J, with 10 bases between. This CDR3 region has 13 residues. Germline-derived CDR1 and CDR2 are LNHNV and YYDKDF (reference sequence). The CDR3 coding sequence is TGTGCCACCAGGGAACTACCATACAATGAGCAGTTCTTC. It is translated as CATRELPYNEQFF.

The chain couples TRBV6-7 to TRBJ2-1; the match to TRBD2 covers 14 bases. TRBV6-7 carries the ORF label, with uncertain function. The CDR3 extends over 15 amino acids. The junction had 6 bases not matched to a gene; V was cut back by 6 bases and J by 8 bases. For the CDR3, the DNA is TGTGCCAGCAGGCGACTAGCGGGGGGGTCTGATGAGCAGTTCTTC. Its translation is CASRRLAGGSDEQFF.

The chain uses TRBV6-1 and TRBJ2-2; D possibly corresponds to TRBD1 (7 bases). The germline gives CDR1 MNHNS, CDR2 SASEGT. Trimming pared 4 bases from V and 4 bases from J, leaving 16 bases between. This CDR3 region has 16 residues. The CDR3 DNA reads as TGTGCCAGCAGTGTGTCAGGGGGGCCAGTCACCGGGGAGCTGTTTTTT. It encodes CASSVSGGPVTGELFF.

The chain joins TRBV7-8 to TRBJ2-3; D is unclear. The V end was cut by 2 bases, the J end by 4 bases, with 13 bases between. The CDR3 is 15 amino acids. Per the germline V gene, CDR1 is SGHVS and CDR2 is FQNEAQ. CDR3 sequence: CASSLNSGPADTQYF. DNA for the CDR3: TGTGCCAGCAGCTTAAATTCCGGGCCGGCAGATACGCAGTATTTT.

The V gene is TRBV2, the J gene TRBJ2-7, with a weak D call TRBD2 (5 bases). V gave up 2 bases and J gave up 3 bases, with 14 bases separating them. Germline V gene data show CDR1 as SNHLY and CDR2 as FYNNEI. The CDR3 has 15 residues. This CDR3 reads CASSEIRSGLYEQYF. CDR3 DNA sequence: TGTGCCAGCAGTGAAATTAGGAGCGGACTCTACGAGCAGTACTTC.

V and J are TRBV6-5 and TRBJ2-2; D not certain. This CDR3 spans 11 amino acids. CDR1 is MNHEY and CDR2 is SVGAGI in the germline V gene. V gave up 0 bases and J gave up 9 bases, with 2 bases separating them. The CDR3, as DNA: TGTGCCAGCAGTTACTCAAGGGAGCTGTTTTTT. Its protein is CASSYSRELFF.

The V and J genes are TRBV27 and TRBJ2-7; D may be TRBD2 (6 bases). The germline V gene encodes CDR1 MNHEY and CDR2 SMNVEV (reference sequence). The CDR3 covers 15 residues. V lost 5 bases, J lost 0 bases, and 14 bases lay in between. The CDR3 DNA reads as TGTGCCAGCAGTCTCACCGGGACTGCCTCCTACGAGCAGTACTTC. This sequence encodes CASSLTGTASYEQYF.

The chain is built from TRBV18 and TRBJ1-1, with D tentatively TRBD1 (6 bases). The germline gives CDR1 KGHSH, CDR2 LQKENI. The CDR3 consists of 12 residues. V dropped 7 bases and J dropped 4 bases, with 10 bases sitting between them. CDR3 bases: TGTGCCAGCTTCAACAGGGTCACTGAAGCTTTCTTT. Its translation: CASFNRVTEAFF.

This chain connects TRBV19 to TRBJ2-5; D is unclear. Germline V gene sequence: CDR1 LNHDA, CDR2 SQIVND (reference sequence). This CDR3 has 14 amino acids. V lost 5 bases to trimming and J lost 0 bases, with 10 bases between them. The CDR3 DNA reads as TGTGCCAGTAGTGTCAGCCAATACCAAGAGACCCAGTACTTC. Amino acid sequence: CASSVSQYQETQYF.

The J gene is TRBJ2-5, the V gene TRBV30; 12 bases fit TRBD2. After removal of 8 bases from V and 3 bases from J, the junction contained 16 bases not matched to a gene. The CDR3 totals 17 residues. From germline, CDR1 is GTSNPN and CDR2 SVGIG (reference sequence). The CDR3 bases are TGTGCCGGCGCCTCTAGCGGGGGGGCCGTAACCAAAGAGACCCAGTACTTC. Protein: CAGASSGGAVTKETQYF.

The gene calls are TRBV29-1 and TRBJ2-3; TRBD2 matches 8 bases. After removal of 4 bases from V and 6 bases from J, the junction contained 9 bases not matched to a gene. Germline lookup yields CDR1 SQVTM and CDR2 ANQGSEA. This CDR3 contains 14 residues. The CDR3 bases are TGCAGCGTTGTCTTCGCGGGGGGCGGGGATACGCAGTATTTT. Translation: CSVVFAGGGDTQYF.

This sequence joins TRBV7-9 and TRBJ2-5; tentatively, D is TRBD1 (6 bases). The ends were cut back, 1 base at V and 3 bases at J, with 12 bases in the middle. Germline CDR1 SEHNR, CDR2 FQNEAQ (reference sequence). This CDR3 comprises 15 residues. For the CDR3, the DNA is TGTGCCAGCAGCTTAGGACTCGACAGGAAAGAGACCCAGTACTTC. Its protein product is CASSLGLDRKETQYF.

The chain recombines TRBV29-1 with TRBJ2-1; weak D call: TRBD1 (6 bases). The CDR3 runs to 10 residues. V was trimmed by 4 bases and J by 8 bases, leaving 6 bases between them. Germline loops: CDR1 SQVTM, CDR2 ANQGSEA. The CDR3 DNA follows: TGCAGCGTTGCAGGGGATGAGCAGTTCTTC. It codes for CSVAGDEQFF.

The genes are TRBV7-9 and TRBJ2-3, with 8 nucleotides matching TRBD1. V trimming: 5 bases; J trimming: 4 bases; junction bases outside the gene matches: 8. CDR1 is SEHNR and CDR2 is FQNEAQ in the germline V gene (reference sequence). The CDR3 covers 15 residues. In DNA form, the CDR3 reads TGTGCCAGCAGCGTTGACAGGGGTGGGGCAGATACGCAGTATTTT. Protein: CASSVDRGGADTQYF.

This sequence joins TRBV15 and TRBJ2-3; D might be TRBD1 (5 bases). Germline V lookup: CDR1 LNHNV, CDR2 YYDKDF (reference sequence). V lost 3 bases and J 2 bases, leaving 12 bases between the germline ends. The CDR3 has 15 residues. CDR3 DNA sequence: TGTGCCACCAGCAGCCAGGGTGGGGTCACAGATACGCAGTATTTT. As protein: CATSSQGGVTDTQYF.

CDR3 nucleotide sequence: TGTGCCATCAGTGAGGGACAGGCCAGTAGGCCCCAGCATTTT. It codes for CAISEGQASRPQHF. The chain joins TRBV10-3 to TRBJ1-5; 7 bases are shared with TRBD1. The CDR3 extends over 14 amino acids. From germline, CDR1 is ENHRY and CDR2 SYGVKD. V trimming: 2 bases; J trimming: 9 bases; junction bases outside the gene matches: 7.